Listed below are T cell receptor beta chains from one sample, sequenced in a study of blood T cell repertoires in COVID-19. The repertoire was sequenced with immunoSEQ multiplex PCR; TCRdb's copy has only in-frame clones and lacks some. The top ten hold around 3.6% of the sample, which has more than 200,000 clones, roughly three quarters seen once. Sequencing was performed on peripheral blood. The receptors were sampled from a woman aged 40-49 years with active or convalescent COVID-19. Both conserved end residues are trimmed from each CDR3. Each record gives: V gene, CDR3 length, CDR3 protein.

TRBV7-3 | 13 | ASSLSGQGNSPLH
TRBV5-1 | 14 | ASSPGDRGLNSPLH
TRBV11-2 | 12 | ASSLGARVETQY
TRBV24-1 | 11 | ATRPNSNQPQH
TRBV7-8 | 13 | ASSLVGGMLNEQF
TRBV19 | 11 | ASSIVGGGELF
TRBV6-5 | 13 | ASSLAGGPYNEQF
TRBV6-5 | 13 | ASSSGQGNNEKLF
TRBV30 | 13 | AWSDVGQGISGYT
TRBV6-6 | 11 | ASSRQESYGYT
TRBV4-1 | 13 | ASSQSRQGGWEQY
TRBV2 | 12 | ASRGQGGTYEQY
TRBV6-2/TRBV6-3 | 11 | ASSYAGNYGYT
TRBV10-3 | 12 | ASGQGDRNQPQH
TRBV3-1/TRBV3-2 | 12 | ASNRGLFTDTQY
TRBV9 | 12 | ASSVDGANQPQH
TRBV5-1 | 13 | ASSLGGDLNYGYT
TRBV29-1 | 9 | SVESGNGYT
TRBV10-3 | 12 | ATRTEVVDTEAF
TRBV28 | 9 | GALGENEQF
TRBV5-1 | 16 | ASSLDLSGGANTGELF
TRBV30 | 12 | AWSFGPGAEKLF
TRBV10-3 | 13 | ATGSRGSSGNTIY
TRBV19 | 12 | ASSIGEPGETQY
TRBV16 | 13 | ASSQSEGRNTEAF
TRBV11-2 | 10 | ASNPRETEAF
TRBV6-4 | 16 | ASSVLAGDPSSYNEQF
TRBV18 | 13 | ASSPLSQFLYGYT
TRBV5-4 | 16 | ASSSGTSTSSGANVLT
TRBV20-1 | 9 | STGGLFGYT
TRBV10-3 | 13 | AIRSLNEVYTEAF
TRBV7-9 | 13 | ASSPRTDLNTEAF
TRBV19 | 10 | ASRRGGTEAF
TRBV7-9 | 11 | ASSRGPRPGYT
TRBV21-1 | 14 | ASSILRGEGNTEAF
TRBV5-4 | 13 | ASSLAGSSGNTIY
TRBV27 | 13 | ASSQLGQGTDTQY
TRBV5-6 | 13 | ASSPTAGSTDTQY
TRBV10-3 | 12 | AIARTGDNQPQH
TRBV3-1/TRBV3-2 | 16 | ASSASGTGGAFNYGYT
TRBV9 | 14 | ASSVTSGGNTGELF
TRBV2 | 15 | ASKEADSFATNEKLF
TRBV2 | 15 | ASEPERGERSYNEQF
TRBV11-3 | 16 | ASSFPGQVSSGANVLT
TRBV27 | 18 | ASSLNPPRTGRGTNEKLF